Each of the 28 T cell receptor beta chains below was sequenced from the same sample in a study of T cells after yellow fever vaccination. One entry per CDR3 protein, called by TCRdb with MiXCR from the 5' RACE reads. Among 29,000 or so distinct CDR3 sequences listed, over 5.5% were seen once. Source: PBMCs, either bulk or a sorted T-cell subset (CD4+, CD8+, memory, or dextramer-sorted; not recorded which), taken on the day of the yellow fever booster vaccination. These receptor sequences come from a man aged 25-45 years who received the YFV17D yellow fever vaccine.

Only a few counts were recorded for this clonotype. The J gene is TRBJ2-2, the V gene TRBV6-1; 9 positions match TRBD1. V shed 10 bases, J shed 2 bases, and the junction held 8 bases outside the gene matches. Germline V gene data show CDR1 as MNHNS and CDR2 as SASEGT. CDR3 size: 15 residues. This CDR3 reads CATNRGLYNTGELFF. In nucleotides, the CDR3 is TGTGCCACGAACAGGGGGCTTTATAACACCGGGGAGCTGTTTTTT.

This clonotype occurred a few times. This chain uses TRBV24-1 with TRBJ1-2, with D possibly TRBD1 on 5 matching bases. The V gene lost 9 bases and the J gene lost 6 bases, with 13 bases spanning the gap. In germline, CDR1 is KGHDR, CDR2 SFDVKD. This CDR3 contains 12 residues. The CDR3 coding sequence is TGTGCCACCGGCGGGACCCTCGATGGCTACACCTTC. This sequence encodes CATGGTLDGYTF.

This clonotype has ten or more counts. V gene TRBV7-9 combines with J gene TRBJ1-4, with a weak D call TRBD1 (6 bases). The CDR3 sequence is 15 residues long. Per germline, CDR1 SEHNR and CDR2 FQNEAQ (reference sequence). V shed 0 bases and J shed 8 bases, with 13 bases lying between them. In DNA form, the CDR3 reads TGTGCCAGCAGCTTAGCTATACAGGGAGGGGAAAAACTGTTTTTT. Translated: CASSLAIQGGEKLFF.

There are many counts of this clonotype. The rearrangement links TRBV7-2 to TRBJ2-5; D may be TRBD2 (6 bases). CDR3 length: 17 amino acids. Germline CDR1 SGHTA, CDR2 FQGNSA. Trimming left V 3 bases short and J 5 bases short, with 22 bases between. The CDR3 bases are TGTGCCAGCAGCTTTGCCCCGGGACTCCTCGGAGGGGAGACCCAGTACTTC. Translated, it gives CASSFAPGLLGGETQYF. Full variable domain (rest looked up from reference TRBV7-2 and TRBJ2-5): GAGVSQSPSNKVTEKGKDVELRCDPISGHTALYWYRQSLGQGLEFLIYFQGNSAPDKSGLPSDRFSAERTGGSVSTLTIQRTQQEDSAVYLCASSFAPGLLGGETQYFGPGTRLLVL.

In this sample, this clonotype turned up many times. V is TRBV24-1 and J is TRBJ2-3; D uncertain. Per the germline V gene, CDR1 is KGHDR and CDR2 is SFDVKD. CDR3 length: 13 residues. Trimming pared 9 bases from V and 5 bases from J, leaving 14 bases between. DNA of the CDR3: TGTGCCACCGGCGGCAGCCCGGGAGATACGCAGTATTTT. This codes for CATGGSPGDTQYF.

Notes on this clonotype: A much larger clone lies a single base off, so this may be a read error. The chain combines TRBV2 with TRBJ1-6; no firm D call. Trimming shortened V by 10 bases and J by 8 bases, and 18 bases separated the two germline ends. CDR1 and CDR2 from the germline V gene are SNHLY and FYNNEI. The CDR3 loop spans 14 amino acids. Written as DNA, the CDR3 is TGTGCCACCCAAACCTGGAGAAGAGATTCACCCCTCCACTTT. Its translation is CATQTWRRDSPLHF. Using reference TRBV2 and TRBJ1-6 for the parts outside the CDR3, the full variable domain is EPEVTQTPSHQVTQMGQEVILRCVPISNHLYFYWYRQILGQKVEFLVSFYNNEISEKSEIFDDQFSVERPDGSNFTLKIRSTKLEDSAMYFCATQTWRRDSPLHFGNGTRLTVT.

This clonotype was observed many times. The J gene is TRBJ1-5, the V gene TRBV20-1; no clear D. Germline V gene sequence: CDR1 DFQATT, CDR2 SNEGSKA (reference sequence). V lost 0 bases and J lost 0, with 18 bases in between. The length of the CDR3 is 18 residues. The CDR3 spells CSAREGGRALTSNQPQHF. In nucleotides, the CDR3 is TGCAGTGCTAGAGAGGGTGGGAGAGCCCTAACTAGCAATCAGCCCCAGCATTTT.

The chain uses TRBV11-3 and TRBJ2-1; the match to TRBD2 covers 7 bases. Germline trimming cut 0 bases from V and 8 bases from J; bases unmatched to any gene: 7. The CDR3 consists of 15 residues. The germline V gene encodes CDR1 SGHNT and CDR2 YENEEA. The CDR3 coding sequence is TGTGCCAGCAGCTTAGATGGTCCGGGAGGCGATGAGCAGTTCTTC. The encoded protein is CASSLDGPGGDEQFF.

The CDR3 reads CACTIQGQVELGANVLTF. Written as DNA, the CDR3 is TGTGCCTGCACCATCCAAGGACAGGTAGAGCTCGGGGCCAACGTCCTGACTTTC. This sequence joins TRBV3-1 and TRBJ2-6; 7 positions agree with TRBD1. V gave up 11 bases and J gave up 4 bases; unmatched junction bases: 20. The CDR3 extends over 18 amino acids. Germline values: CDR1 LGHDT, CDR2 YNNKEL (reference sequence).

This clonotype was counted ten times or more. This chain links TRBV27 with TRBJ1-1, with D possibly matching TRBD1 (6 bases). This CDR3 comprises 14 residues. Trimming cost V 4 bases and J 7 bases, with 16 bases left between them. Germline V gives CDR1 MNHEY, CDR2 SMNVEV (reference sequence). This chain's CDR3 is CASSYMRGAGEAFF. In DNA form, the CDR3 reads TGTGCCAGCAGTTATATGAGGGGGGCTGGTGAAGCTTTCTTT.

This clonotype was counted ten times or more. The chain combines TRBV20-1 with TRBJ2-7; no definite D call. In germline, CDR1 is DFQATT, CDR2 SNEGSKA (reference sequence). V dropped 6 bases and J dropped 7 bases, with 10 bases sitting between them. CDR3 length equals 10 residues. CDR3 region: CSAPSGEQYF. The DNA of the CDR3 is TGCAGTGCCCCCTCGGGTGAGCAGTACTTC.

The chain carries TRBV11-2 and TRBJ2-7; D is ambiguous. Germline V gives CDR1 SGHAT, CDR2 FQNNGV. CDR3 length: 8 amino acids. Trimming took off 8 bases at V and 6 bases at J, with 2 bases between the two ends. CDR3 coding DNA: TGTGCCAGCCCCGAGCAGTACTTC. Amino acids: CASPEQYF.

Ten or more counts support this clonotype. The chain uses TRBV19 and TRBJ2-3, with TRBD2 matching 13 bases. The CDR3 is made up of 16 amino acids. Germline-derived CDR1 and CDR2 are LNHDA and SQIVND (reference sequence). Losses at the gene ends were 3 bases for V and 1 base for J; bases not matched to a gene: 1. In DNA, the CDR3 is TGTGCCAGTAGTATCGGACTAGCGGGAGGCACAGATACGCAGTATTTT. The encoded protein is CASSIGLAGGTDTQYF. Based on the CDR3 plus reference TRBV19 and TRBJ2-3, the full variable domain is DGGITQSPKYLFRKEGQNVTLSCEQNLNHDAMYWYRQDPGQGLRLIYYSQIVNDFQKGDIAEGYSVSREKKESFPLTVTSAQKNPTAFYLCASSIGLAGGTDTQYFGPGTRLTVL.

This clonotype was observed a few times. The J gene is TRBJ1-1, the V gene TRBV4-3; D gene unclear. CDR1 LGHNA and CDR2 YSLEER come from the germline V gene. V lost 5 bases and J 2 bases, leaving 12 bases between the germline ends. This CDR3 is 14 amino acids long. Here the CDR3 reads CASSAQWGNTEAFF. The CDR3 DNA reads TGCGCCAGCAGCGCCCAGTGGGGTAACACTGAAGCTTTCTTT.

The sample holds a few counts of this clonotype. This rearrangement joins TRBV24-1 to TRBJ1-1, with TRBD1 as a possible D gene (5 bases). Germline V gene lookup returns CDR1 KGHDR and CDR2 SFDVKD. The CDR3 runs to 13 residues. The V end was cut by 4 bases, the J end by 4 bases, with 9 bases between. CDR3: CATSEAGSTEAFF. The CDR3, as DNA: TGTGCCACCAGTGAAGCAGGGTCCACTGAAGCTTTCTTT.

This clonotype occurred many times. The chain uses TRBV12-3 or TRBV12-4 and TRBJ2-3; 13 nucleotides agree with TRBD2. V was clipped by 6 bases and J by 6 bases; unmatched bases: 9. The CDR3 is made up of 16 amino acids. CDR3 nucleotides: TGTGCCAGCAGCCACCCGGGACTAGCGGGACGGGATACGCAGTATTTT. Translated: CASSHPGLAGRDTQYF.

Details on this clonotype: Its ends do not fully match the called genes, so a read error is possible. The chain recombines TRBV6-2 or TRBV6-3 with TRBJ2-5; no firm D call. There are 12 residues in the CDR3. Germline CDR1 and CDR2: MNHEY and SVGEGT. CDR3 nucleotide sequence: TGTGCCGGCAGGCACCCGACGGGGACCCAGTACTTC. Translating it yields CAGRHPTGTQYF.

Details on this clonotype: A much larger clone sits a single nucleotide away, making a read error possible. J is TRBJ2-7 and V is TRBV10-3, with TRBD1 as a possible D gene (6 bases). Per the germline V gene, CDR1 is ENHRY and CDR2 is SYGVKD. The CDR3 runs to 16 residues. CDR3 nucleotides: TGTGCCATCAGTGACCTTGGGGGCGCGGCAAGGAACGAGAAGTACTTC. Amino acids: CAISDLGGAARNEKYF.

The chain combines TRBV12-3 or TRBV12-4 with TRBJ2-3; 7 nucleotides align to TRBD2. V shed 3 bases and J 4 bases; nucleotides not matched to a gene: 7. CDR3 length: 15 amino acids. The CDR3 bases are TGTGCCAGCAGTTTCTGGGGGGGGGGGGCAGATACGCAGTATTTT. Protein: CASSFWGGGADTQYF.

The chain has TRBV6-5 and TRBJ2-7, with a possible D match to TRBD2 (6 bases). V was trimmed by 1 base and J by 2 bases, leaving 18 bases between them. Per the germline V gene, CDR1 is MNHEY and CDR2 is SVGAGI. The CDR3 sequence is 17 residues long. CDR3 sequence (DNA): TGTGCCAGCAGTTACTGGGGAGGCGTGGAGGGGACCTACGAGCAGTACTTC. Its protein is CASSYWGGVEGTYEQYF.

This clonotype was recorded at least ten times. The chain links TRBV29-1 to TRBJ2-7, with a tentative D call TRBD1 (6 bases). The CDR3 extends over 12 amino acids. Between the trimmed V and J ends, which lost 3 bases and 7 bases, there was a span of 13 bases. Germline V gene data show CDR1 as SQVTM and CDR2 as ANQGSEA. The CDR3 loop is CSVEGARGEQYF. The DNA for the CDR3 is TGCAGCGTTGAGGGGGCGCGAGGGGAGCAGTACTTC.

This clonotype was detected ten times or more. The chain couples TRBV7-2 to TRBJ2-3, with D hard to call. V was cut by 4 bases and J by 2 bases, with 1 base left in between. The germline V gene encodes CDR1 SGHTA and CDR2 FQGNSA. The CDR3 runs 11 residues. DNA for the CDR3: TGTGCCAGCAGCTCCACAGATACGCAGTATTTT. Amino acid sequence: CASSSTDTQYF.

V is TRBV7-9 and J is TRBJ2-7, with 8 bases matching TRBD1. V was clipped by 4 bases and J by 6 bases; unmatched bases: 11. CDR1 is SEHNR and CDR2 is FQNEAQ in the germline V gene (reference sequence). The CDR3 is 15 amino acids. CDR3 bases: TGTGCCAGCAGCTCCGACAGGGGTGACCCGGGCGAGCAGTACTTC. As protein: CASSSDRGDPGEQYF. The full variable domain, completed using reference TRBV7-9 and TRBJ2-7, is DTGVSQNPRHKITKRGQNVTFRCDPISEHNRLYWYRQTLGQGPEFLTYFQNEAQLEKSRLLSDRFSAERPKGSFSTLEIQRTEQGDSAMYLCASSSDRGDPGEQYFGPGTRLTVT.

This clonotype was counted many times. The chain has TRBV7-2 and TRBJ2-7; TRBD2 matches 10 bases. Trimming took 5 bases from V and 6 from J; bases not matched to a gene: 1. CDR3 length: 12 amino acids. The V gene's germline CDR1 is SGHTA and CDR2 FQGNSA. The CDR3 loop reads CASSERGGEQYF. Here the CDR3 DNA reads TGTGCCAGCAGCGAGCGGGGGGGCGAGCAGTACTTC. The entire variable domain, with the rest obtained from reference TRBV7-2 and TRBJ2-7, is as follows: GAGVSQSPSNKVTEKGKDVELRCDPISGHTALYWYRQSLGQGLEFLIYFQGNSAPDKSGLPSDRFSAERTGGSVSTLTIQRTQQEDSAVYLCASSERGGEQYFGPGTRLTVT.

Note on this clonotype: A much larger clonotype is one base distant, so this may be a read error. The chain links TRBV12-3 or TRBV12-4 to TRBJ2-2, with TRBD1 as a possible D gene (6 bases). This CDR3 region has 14 residues. CDR3 bases: TGTGCCATCAGGGGCCTTAGTGACACCGGGCAGCTGTTTTTT. Encoded protein: CAIRGLSDTGQLFF.

This clonotype has ten or more counts. The chain links TRBV4-3 to TRBJ2-5; D gene unclear. V lost 0 bases, J lost 4 bases, and 12 bases lay in between. CDR1 is LGHNA, CDR2 YSLEER, per germline. CDR3 length equals 15 residues. CDR3 DNA sequence: TGCGCCAGCAGCCAAGATAATTCGGAGTCAGAGACCCAGTACTTC. The encoded protein is CASSQDNSESETQYF.

This clonotype has a count of ten or more. This sequence joins TRBV6-2 or TRBV6-3 and TRBJ2-2; D uncertain. The CDR3 runs 14 residues. Trimming removed 8 bases from V and 4 bases from J, with 14 bases in between. Germline CDR1 reads MNHEY; CDR2 reads SVGEGT. The CDR3 loop is CASQATSFTGELFF. Written as DNA, the CDR3 is TGTGCCAGCCAAGCGACCTCATTCACCGGGGAGCTGTTTTTT.

Worth noting for this clonotype: This sequence may be a read error, since a much larger clone differs from it by one base. The rearrangement joins TRBV6-1 to TRBJ2-6, with TRBD1 matching 10 bases. Germline trimming cut 5 bases from V and 1 base from J; bases unmatched to any gene: 5. Germline V gene sequence: CDR1 MNHNS, CDR2 SASEGT. The CDR3 extends over 17 amino acids. The CDR3 bases are TGTGCCAGCAGTCTCCGACAGGGGGCTTCTGGGGCCAACGTCCTGACTTTC. It encodes CASSLRQGASGANVLTF.